The next 21 T cell receptor beta chains were all read from a single sample in a study of post-analysis software for immune sequencing data. Study-level results: Four or five TRBV segments, including TRBV5-6, TRBV5-1 and TRBV20-1, were more frequent in patients than controls.

Carried by the TCR beta cDNA libraries were unique molecular identifiers. TCRdb passed the PCR reads through MiXCR, listing each CDR3 protein once. The top ten clones hold over 4.5% of a sample with about 770,000 distinct CDR3 sequences, about 43% of them seen once. Their specific antigens are unknown. The sequencing sample was made of blood. The receptors stem from a girl aged 5 to 17 with multiple sclerosis.

This clonotype has only a few counts. The chain employs TRBV3-1 and TRBJ2-5; 11 bases agree with TRBD2. Germline V lookup: CDR1 LGHDT, CDR2 YNNKEL (reference sequence). This CDR3 is 14 amino acids long. After removal of 4 bases from V and 11 bases from J, the junction contained 9 bases not matched to a gene. CDR3 nucleotide sequence: TGTGCCAGCAGCCTAGCGGGAGGGTACGATGAGCAGTACTTC. Its translation is CASSLAGGYDEQYF.

The chain couples TRBV6-6 to TRBJ2-5; 8 nucleotides agree with TRBD1. The V gene's germline CDR1 is MNHNY and CDR2 SVGAGI (reference sequence). J gave up 2 bases and V 6 bases, and 14 bases lay outside the gene matches. The CDR3 is 17 amino acids. For the CDR3, the DNA is TGTGCCAGCAGCCCTGGACAGGGTACGTCTCAACAAGAGACCCAGTACTTC. Translating it yields CASSPGQGTSQQETQYF.

V usage is TRBV6-5 and J usage is TRBJ1-2; D is uncertain. The ends were cut back, 4 bases at V and 4 bases at J, with 13 bases in the middle. Germline V gene data show CDR1 as MNHEY and CDR2 as SVGAGI. CDR3 length: 14 amino acids. The CDR3 sequence: CASSSWEHRYGYTF. The CDR3 nucleotides are TGTGCCAGCAGTTCCTGGGAACATCGCTATGGCTACACCTTC.

This clonotype has a handful of counts. V and J are TRBV24-1 and TRBJ2-3; perhaps TRBD1 as D (8 bases). Germline lookup yields CDR1 KGHDR and CDR2 SFDVKD. V was clipped by 7 bases and J by 5 bases, with 18 bases between them. This CDR3 is built from 15 residues. CDR3 DNA: TGTGCCACCAGAAGTAAGGACAGGGAGGGAGATACGCAGTATTTT. It is translated as CATRSKDREGDTQYF.

This chain joins TRBV3-1 and TRBJ2-5; TRBD1 matches 9 bases. The J call may be incorrect, as the DNA end agrees better with TRBJ2-7. Germline-derived CDR1 and CDR2 are LGHDT and YNNKEL (reference sequence). CDR3 size: 14 residues. The CDR3 nucleotides read TGTGCCAGCACCTCACAGGGGGCTAGGCACGAGCAGTACTTC. Residues: CASTSQGARHEQYF.

The table lists this clonotype with a few counts. V and J are TRBV12-3 or TRBV12-4 and TRBJ2-4; the D is unclear. Between the trimmed V and J ends, which lost 6 bases and 3 bases, there was a span of 9 bases. There are 13 residues in the CDR3. The CDR3 DNA is TGTGCCAGCAGCGACACTGGCAAAAACATTCAGTACTTC. Translation: CASSDTGKNIQYF.

The rearrangement joins TRBV25-1 to TRBJ1-2; D ambiguous. Deletions cut 4 bases from V and 5 bases from J, with 8 bases between. There are 12 residues in the CDR3. Germline loops: CDR1 MGHDK, CDR2 SYGVNS. DNA for the CDR3: TGTGCCAGCAGTGTAGGGTGGTATGGCTACACCTTC. Translating gives CASSVGWYGYTF.

The J gene is TRBJ2-5, the V gene TRBV27, with 11 bases lining up with TRBD2. Trimming took 6 bases from V and 0 from J; bases not matched to a gene: 6. Germline values: CDR1 MNHEY, CDR2 SMNVEV (reference sequence). CDR3 size: 16 residues. The DNA of the CDR3 is TGTGCCAGCAGCTCCTATAGCGGGAGGGACCAAGAGACCCAGTACTTC. Translated: CASSSYSGRDQETQYF.

The chain carries TRBV20-1 and TRBJ2-5; D remains ambiguous. The length of the CDR3 is 10 residues. Germline V lookup: CDR1 DFQATT, CDR2 SNEGSKA (reference sequence). The V end was cut by 6 bases, the J end by 5 bases, with 7 bases between. The CDR3 sequence is CSAPVETQYF. The CDR3 region has the DNA TGCAGTGCCCCCGTGGAGACCCAGTACTTC.

The chain combines TRBV7-3 with TRBJ2-4; D call uncertain. The J call may be in error: the DNA end matches TRBJ2-7 better. Per the germline V gene, CDR1 is SGHTA and CDR2 is FQGTGA. This CDR3 comprises 13 residues. Written as DNA, the CDR3 is TGTGCCAGCAGCCCCGGTGTCGTGGGCGAGCAGTACTTC. This codes for CASSPGVVGEQYF.

The sample holds a few counts of this clonotype. This chain links TRBV6-1 with TRBJ1-2; D unresolved. Trimming took off 2 bases at V and 8 bases at J, with 3 bases between the two ends. The CDR3 consists of 10 residues. The germline V gene encodes CDR1 MNHNS and CDR2 SASEGT. CDR3 sequence (DNA): TGTGCCAGCAGTGAAAGAGGCTACACCTTC. As protein: CASSERGYTF.

V usage is TRBV12-3 or TRBV12-4 and J usage is TRBJ1-5; 7 positions match TRBD1. Losses at the gene ends were 2 bases for V and 7 bases for J; bases not matched to a gene: 17. This CDR3 is built from 18 residues. CDR3 sequence reads: CASSLQIRGGGAGQPQHF. The CDR3 coding sequence is TGTGCCAGCAGTTTACAAATAAGAGGAGGGGGCGCGGGCCAGCCCCAGCATTTT.

V usage is TRBV7-2 and J usage is TRBJ2-1; unclear D gene. CDR1 and CDR2 from the germline V gene are SGHTA and FQGNSA. The CDR3 is made up of 16 amino acids. Trimming pared 5 bases from V and 0 bases from J, leaving 14 bases between. The CDR3 DNA sequence: TGTGCCAGCAGCCCTGATGGGCAGGCCTCCTACAATGAGCAGTTCTTC. Translating gives CASSPDGQASYNEQFF.

This clonotype was seen a few times. CDR3 region: CASLRWGQATYEQYF. The CDR3 nucleotides read TGTGCCAGCCTTCGATGGGGTCAGGCTACCTACGAGCAGTACTTC. The chain carries TRBV5-6 and TRBJ2-7; D is unresolved. V lost 7 bases, J lost 2 bases, and 19 bases lay in between. CDR1 SGHDT and CDR2 YYEEEE come from the germline V gene. The CDR3 totals 15 residues.

The rearrangement joins TRBV7-9 to TRBJ2-7, with D perhaps matching TRBD1 (6 bases). Per the germline V gene, CDR1 is SEHNR and CDR2 is FQNEAQ (reference sequence). The V end lost 5 bases, the J end lost 2 bases, and 13 bases lay between the germline ends. CDR3 length: 14 amino acids. CDR3 nucleotide sequence: TGTGCCAGCAGCCCCAGGGGAAATGCCTACGAGCAGTACTTC. This gives the protein CASSPRGNAYEQYF.

This chain uses TRBV12-3 or TRBV12-4 with TRBJ2-7; TRBD1 matches at 11 bases. The CDR3 is made up of 17 amino acids. The V segment lost 3 bases and the J segment 2 bases; nucleotides outside the gene matches: 9. The DNA of the CDR3 is TGTGCCAGCAGTTTCCCAGCCGGGACAGGGGGAACCTACGAGCAGTACTTC. Translated: CASSFPAGTGGTYEQYF.

On this clonotype itself: Relative to the germline gene, one junction end is altered; a read error may explain this. The chain is built from TRBV2 and TRBJ2-7; TRBD1 matches 9 bases. Germline values: CDR1 SNHLY, CDR2 FYNNEI. This CDR3 spans 16 amino acids. In nucleotides, the CDR3 is TGTACCAGCAGTGACCCTAGGGGGGACAGGGTACACGAGCGGTACTTC. Translation gives CTSSDPRGDRVHERYF.

The chain uses TRBV15 and TRBJ2-3, with a weak D call TRBD2 (6 bases). V shed 4 bases and J shed 2 bases, with 16 bases lying between them. CDR1 and CDR2 (germline): LNHNV, YYDKDF (reference sequence). There are 16 residues in the CDR3. The CDR3 region is CATSTKASEATDTQYF. CDR3 sequence (DNA): TGTGCCACCAGCACCAAGGCTAGCGAAGCCACAGATACGCAGTATTTT.

The genes are TRBV5-1 and TRBJ2-7; a possible D gene is TRBD2 (6 bases). V lost 2 bases to trimming and J lost 3 bases, with 21 bases between them. The CDR3 is 17 amino acids. The germline V gene encodes CDR1 SGHRS and CDR2 YFSETQ. CDR3 nucleotides: TGCGCCAGCAGCTTTGGGCGTGGGGGTTCCGGGGGCTACGAGCAGTACTTC. It yields the protein CASSFGRGGSGGYEQYF. Supplemented by reference TRBV5-1 and TRBJ2-7, the full variable domain reads KAGVTQTPRYLIKTRGQQVTLSCSPISGHRSVSWYQQTPGQGLQFLFEYFSETQRNKGNFPGRFSGRQFSNSRSEMNVSTLELGDSALYLCASSFGRGGSGGYEQYFGPGTRLTVT.

This clonotype was seen only a few times. The J gene is TRBJ2-5, the V gene TRBV7-9, with D perhaps being TRBD1 or TRBD2 (5 bases each). Between the trimmed V and J ends, which lost 5 bases and 6 bases, there was a span of 16 bases. The germline V gene encodes CDR1 SEHNR and CDR2 FQNEAQ (reference sequence). The CDR3 has 14 residues. DNA for the CDR3: TGTGCCAGCAGCCTCCGGGAAGGGGTTAAGACCCAGTACTTC. Translated: CASSLREGVKTQYF.

The CDR3 region is CATSDVGGHRNNEQFF. The CDR3 DNA follows: TGTGCCACCAGTGACGTCGGGGGGCATCGGAACAATGAGCAGTTCTTC. V and J are TRBV24-1 and TRBJ2-1; a possible D gene is TRBD2 (7 bases). The germline V and J ends were trimmed by 4 bases and 5 bases, with 17 bases remaining between them. The CDR3 has 16 amino acids. The germline V gene has CDR1 KGHDR and CDR2 SFDVKD.